This T cell receptor beta chain appears in the sequencing data of a study of cytomegalovirus exposure and HLA in healthy donors. Study results and caveats: An assumption of roughly uniform sequencing depth across donors underlay the presence/absence analyses. A later analysis linked a missense DCLRE1C variant to TCR beta V- and J-gene trimming.

The CDR3 loop spans 16 amino acids. Germline CDR1 KGHSH, CDR2 LQKENI. Deletions cut 2 bases from V and 3 bases from J, with 16 bases between. Primers for the PCR totalled 60 Vbeta and 13 Jbeta. Libraries were prepared by immunoSEQ multiplex PCR; TCRdb keeps only in-frame clonotypes and omits some of them. There are around 120,000 clones in the sample; roughly two thirds occur only once, and approximately 1.5% lies in the top ten. With regard to this clone: Its antigen remains unidentified.

The sequenced material came from PBMCs. The chain employs TRBV18 and TRBJ1-2; D gene uncertain. This clonotype was sampled from a man aged 30 to 45 in good health and CMV-seropositive. The CDR3 reads CASSPEVAATYYGYTF. DNA for the CDR3: TGTGCCAGCTCACCAGAGGTAGCAGCCACCTACTATGGCTACACCTTC.